The T cell receptor (beta chain) under discussion was sequenced for a study of OX40 agonist ivuxolimab in advanced cancers. In the study overall: Intravenous ivuxolimab at 0.01 to 10 mg/kg was given to patients every 2 weeks. Partial response was recorded in three patients: one hepatocellular carcinoma and two cutaneous melanoma cases. A male proportion of more than 75% was recorded, with mean age approximately 64 years and range roughly 23 to 79.

Overall study results and limits: More expanded clones were found, on average, in CD8+ than in CD4+ T cells.

CDR1 is SGHNT and CDR2 is YYREEE in the germline V gene (reference sequence). V was shortened by 0 bases and J by 6 bases, with 5 bases between the two germline ends. This CDR3 contains 12 residues. Produced via immunoSEQ multiplex PCR; TCRdb's table is partial and in-frame only. Among 66,000 or so clones listed, 87% were seen once. Notes on this clone: Antigen: not known.

The rearrangement links TRBV5-4 to TRBJ2-3, with D unresolved. Sequenced material: CD4+ or CD8+ T cells sorted from blood, taken in a trial of the OX40 agonist ivuxolimab. The sequence derives from an adult with an advanced solid tumor such as melanoma, head and neck, liver or kidney cancer. CDR3 protein: CASSLDSDTQYF. In nucleotides, the CDR3 is TGTGCCAGCAGCTTGGACTCGGATACGCAGTATTTT.